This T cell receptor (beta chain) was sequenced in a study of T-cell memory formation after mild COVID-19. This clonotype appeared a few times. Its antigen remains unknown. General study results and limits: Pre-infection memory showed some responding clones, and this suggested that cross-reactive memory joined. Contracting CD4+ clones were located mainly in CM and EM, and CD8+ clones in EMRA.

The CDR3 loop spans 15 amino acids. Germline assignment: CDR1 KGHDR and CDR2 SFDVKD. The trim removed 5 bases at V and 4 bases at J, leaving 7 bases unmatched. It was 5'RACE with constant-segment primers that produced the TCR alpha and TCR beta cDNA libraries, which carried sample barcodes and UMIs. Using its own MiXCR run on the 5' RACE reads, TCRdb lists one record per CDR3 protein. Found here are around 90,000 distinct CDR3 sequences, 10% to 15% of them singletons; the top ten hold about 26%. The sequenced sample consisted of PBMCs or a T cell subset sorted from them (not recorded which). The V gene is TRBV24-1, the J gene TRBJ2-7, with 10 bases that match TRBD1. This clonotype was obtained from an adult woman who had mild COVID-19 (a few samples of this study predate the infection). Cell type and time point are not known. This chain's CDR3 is CATSAPGTGVYEQYF. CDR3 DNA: TGTGCCACCAGTGCCCCCGGGACAGGGGTTTACGAGCAGTACTTC.